This TCR beta chain was recorded in a study of early stage breast cancer tumors. In the study overall: Average read coverage per sample was approximately 10-fold. Whole-study findings and limits: Bulk DNA sequencing of unsorted cells missed chain pairing and markers.

Per germline, CDR1 SGDLS and CDR2 YYNGEE. V lost 0 bases to trimming and J lost 3 bases; unmatched junction nucleotides: 4. The CDR3 runs to 15 residues. Blood replicates held 0.5 ug DNA, tumor or normal breast approximately 1.5 ug, two each. The protocol was immunoSEQ multiplex PCR, while the TCRdb copy is restricted to in-frame clones and leaves out a portion. Seen here are roughly 58,000 clones, around nine tenths observed once, and the top ten hold 4.5% to 5%. Comment on this clone: Its specificity is not known.

J is TRBJ1-2 and V is TRBV9; 8 bases align to TRBD1. The material sequenced was blood. This TCR was recovered from a person aged 65 to 85 with breast cancer. CDR3 coding DNA: TGTGCCAGCAGCGTAGGATCAGGGGGCTACTATGGCTACACCTTC. It yields the protein CASSVGSGGYYGYTF.